This T cell receptor beta chain was sequenced for a study of blood T cells in healthy people across ages. It was with a sample-barcoded 5' primer and a J-beta primer mix that a second PCR of roughly 7 to 11 cycles was run. One entry per CDR3 protein, called by TCRdb with MiXCR from the 5' RACE reads. The data show approximately 900,000 distinct CDR3 sequences, with around 49% seen just once and around 15% held by the top ten. Germline-derived CDR1 and CDR2 are GTSNPN and SVGIG (reference sequence). This CDR3 is 12 amino acids long. V was shortened by 3 bases and J by 4 bases, with 9 bases between the two germline ends.

The TCR was taken from a man aged 25 to 40 in good health. Sequenced input: blood. The chain links TRBV30 to TRBJ1-1; weak D call: TRBD1 (5 bases). CDR3 coding DNA: TGTGCCTGGAGGGGGCTAGTCACTGAAGCTTTCTTT. Its protein product is CAWRGLVTEAFF.